The 30 T cell receptor beta chains below were found in one sample sequenced in a study of T cell responses to AZD1222 COVID-19 vaccine. Profiling relied on immunoSEQ multiplex PCR, and the TCRdb table lists in-frame clones only, not all of them. Of around 88,000 clones in the sample, roughly 90% were seen once. The specimen was peripheral blood, collected on day 0 of MenACWY control vaccination. The receptors come from an adult in good health.

J is TRBJ2-5 and V is TRBV5-4; 8 bases align to TRBD2. Looked up from germline, CDR1 is SGHNT and CDR2 is YYREEE (reference sequence). The trim removed 3 bases at V and 5 bases at J, leaving 12 bases unmatched. The CDR3 is made up of 16 amino acids. CDR3 loop: CASSYTGLVRGETQYF. CDR3 in DNA: TGTGCCAGCAGCTATACGGGACTAGTGAGGGGTGAGACCCAGTACTTC.

J is TRBJ1-1 and V is TRBV7-2; TRBD1 matches at 11 bases. The CDR3 runs 14 residues. Per the germline V gene, CDR1 is SGHTA and CDR2 is FQGNSA. V shed 5 bases, J shed 6 bases, and the junction held 5 bases outside the gene matches. This CDR3 is CASSPGQGAPEAFF. The CDR3 DNA is TGTGCCAGCAGCCCAGGACAGGGGGCACCTGAAGCTTTCTTT.

The V and J genes are TRBV6-6 and TRBJ2-2; D not resolved. V was trimmed by 7 bases and J by 11 bases, leaving 17 bases between them. Per the germline V gene, CDR1 is MNHNY and CDR2 is SVGAGI (reference sequence). This CDR3 comprises 13 residues. CDR3 amino acids: CASKKGGPFELFF. In DNA form, the CDR3 reads TGTGCCAGCAAAAAGGGCGGCCCCTTTGAGCTGTTTTTT.

This clone was seen more than once but under ten times. This chain uses TRBV19 with TRBJ2-5; D is possibly TRBD2 (5 bases). The CDR3 covers 14 residues. CDR1 is LNHDA and CDR2 is SQIVND in the germline V gene (reference sequence). Trimming removed 3 bases from V and 5 bases from J, with 13 bases in between. This CDR3 is CASSISVGRETQYF. CDR3 in DNA: TGTGCCAGTAGTATTAGCGTAGGTCGGGAGACCCAGTACTTC.

The rearrangement links TRBV2 to TRBJ1-4; 10 nucleotides align to TRBD1. Trimming at V came to 2 bases and at J to 0 bases, leaving 9 bases not matched to a gene. Germline CDR1 and CDR2: SNHLY and FYNNEI. The CDR3 loop spans 19 amino acids. This CDR3 reads CASSENRGQGTTTNEKLFF. Written as DNA, the CDR3 is TGTGCCAGCAGTGAAAACCGGGGACAGGGGACTACAACTAATGAAAAACTGTTTTTT.

The chain links TRBV7-2 to TRBJ1-2, with D perhaps TRBD1 (5 bases). This CDR3 is built from 15 residues. V shed 5 bases and J shed 1 base, with 14 bases lying between them. CDR1 and CDR2 (germline): SGHTA, FQGNSA. The CDR3 spells CASSPGLGDNYGYTF. CDR3 DNA: TGTGCCAGCAGCCCCGGTCTGGGGGATAACTATGGCTACACCTTC. The variable domain in full, completed from reference TRBV7-2 and TRBJ1-2, reads GAGVSQSPSNKVTEKGKDVELRCDPISGHTALYWYRQSLGQGLEFLIYFQGNSAPDKSGLPSDRFSAERTGGSVSTLTIQRTQQEDSAVYLCASSPGLGDNYGYTFGSGTRLTVV.

This chain uses TRBV11-1 with TRBJ1-1; possible D gene TRBD1, 6 bases. The V gene lost 0 bases and the J gene lost 1 base, with 9 bases spanning the gap. Germline lookup yields CDR1 SGHAT and CDR2 FQDESV (reference sequence). The CDR3 consists of 15 residues. The CDR3: CASSLAGGWNTEAFF. In DNA, the CDR3 is TGTGCCAGCAGCTTAGCGGGGGGCTGGAACACTGAAGCTTTCTTT.

The chain couples TRBV4-3 to TRBJ1-2; weak D call: TRBD1 (5 bases). Trimming left V 0 bases short and J 0 bases short, with 11 bases between. Germline-derived CDR1 and CDR2 are LGHNA and YSLEER. The CDR3 extends over 16 amino acids. CDR3 bases: TGCGCCAGCAGCCAAGAAGGGGCCGCGGCTAACTATGGCTACACCTTC. Residues: CASSQEGAAANYGYTF.

The CDR3 sequence is CASSQVLHSETQYF. The CDR3 nucleotides read TGCGCCAGCAGCCAAGTACTTCACAGTGAGACCCAGTACTTC. The J gene is TRBJ2-5, the V gene TRBV4-1; D not resolved. CDR1 and CDR2 (germline): MGHRA, YSYEKL. The CDR3 is 14 amino acids. Trimming pared 1 base from V and 5 bases from J, leaving 11 bases between.

The V and J genes are TRBV21-1 and TRBJ1-1; the DNA was not used to check the table's D call, TRBD1. TRBV21-1 is shown as a pseudogene. The CDR3 sequence is 16 residues long. The CDR3 DNA reads TGTGCCAGCAGCCTAGGGACAGGGCCTATGAACACTGAAGCTTTCTTT. This encodes CASSLGTGPMNTEAFF.

The gene calls are TRBV24-1 and TRBJ1-2; a possible D gene is TRBD1 (5 bases). Germline CDR1 KGHDR, CDR2 SFDVKD. The CDR3 has 13 residues. V was clipped by 5 bases and J by 3 bases, with 9 bases between them. The CDR3 bases are TGTGCCACCAGTGCAAGGGGTGACTATGGCTACACCTTC. Translated, it gives CATSARGDYGYTF.

This clone was counted a few times. The CDR3 region is CASSLTASGSTDTQYF. The CDR3 bases are TGTGCCAGCAGCTTAACGGCTAGCGGGAGCACAGATACGCAGTATTTT. The V call is TRBV7-6, the J call TRBJ2-3; 8 bases map to TRBD2. The length of the CDR3 is 16 residues. Germline V CDR1 and CDR2: SGHVS, FNYEAQ. Unmatched junction bases numbered 4, after V lost 2 bases and J lost 0 bases. Full variable domain (rest looked up from reference TRBV7-6 and TRBJ2-3): GAGVSQSPRYKVTKRGQDVALRCDPISGHVSLYWYRQALGQGPEFLTYFNYEAQQDKSGLPNDRFSAERPEGSISTLTIQRTEQRDSAMYRCASSLTASGSTDTQYFGPGTRLTVL.

The chain recombines TRBV7-8 with TRBJ2-2; D call uncertain. V lost 4 bases and J 4 bases, leaving 7 bases between the germline ends. The germline CDR1 and CDR2 sequences are SGHVS and FQNEAQ. This CDR3 region has 13 residues. The CDR3 DNA reads TGTGCCAGCAGCTGGGGAATCACCGGGGAGCTGTTTTTT. Amino acids: CASSWGITGELFF.

This clone appeared a few times. V is TRBV27 and J is TRBJ1-2, with D perhaps matching TRBD1 (5 bases). V was shortened by 5 bases and J by 5 bases, with 30 bases between the two germline ends. Germline values: CDR1 MNHEY, CDR2 SMNVEV (reference sequence). This CDR3 has 19 residues. Here the CDR3 DNA reads TGTGCCAGCAGTCCGACCCAACCGGGACGGAATATCCCCCAATATGGCTACACCTTC. Its translation: CASSPTQPGRNIPQYGYTF.

CDR3 sequence reads: CSVAVLEGYTF. The CDR3 region has the DNA TGCAGCGTTGCGGTCCTCGAGGGCTACACCTTC. V and J are TRBV29-1 and TRBJ1-2; D not certain. This CDR3 has 11 residues. V lost 4 bases and J 8 bases, leaving 11 bases between the germline ends. Germline values: CDR1 SQVTM, CDR2 ANQGSEA.

V gene TRBV4-3 combines with J gene TRBJ2-2; D might be TRBD1 or TRBD2, each matching 5 bases. Germline V lookup: CDR1 LGHNA, CDR2 YSLEER. Trimming shortened V by 3 bases and J by 5 bases, and 10 bases separated the two germline ends. This CDR3 contains 14 residues. The DNA for the CDR3 is TGCGCCAGCAGCCATCGGGGCCGGACCGGGGAGCTGTTTTTT. It encodes CASSHRGRTGELFF.

The genes are TRBV12-5 and TRBJ2-1; D not resolved. The CDR3 is 13 amino acids. CDR1 is LGHNT, CDR2 FRNRAP, per germline. The ends were cut back, 2 bases at V and 7 bases at J, with 9 bases in the middle. The CDR3 protein is CASGLTPVNEQFF. The DNA of the CDR3 is TGTGCTAGTGGTTTGACGCCGGTTAATGAGCAGTTCTTC.

The chain is built from TRBV3-1 (or the pseudogene TRBV3-2) and TRBJ2-1; D gene uncertain. The germline CDR1 and CDR2 sequences are LGHDT and YNNKEL (reference sequence). The CDR3 runs 13 residues. Trimming stripped 1 base from V and 10 bases from J, with 11 bases between. This chain's CDR3 is CASSQGLVREQFF. In DNA form, the CDR3 reads TGTGCCAGCAGCCAAGGGTTGGTCCGCGAGCAGTTCTTC.

The genes are TRBV4-3 and TRBJ1-4; no clear D. Trimming took off 4 bases at V and 5 bases at J, with 14 bases between the two ends. The CDR3 totals 15 residues. Germline CDR1 and CDR2: LGHNA and YSLEER. CDR3 region: CASSLVRSLNEKLFF. The CDR3 nucleotides read TGCGCCAGCAGCCTAGTTAGGTCATTGAATGAAAAACTGTTTTTT.

Here the CDR3 DNA reads TGTGCCAGCAGCTTGGTTGGGACAGGGGGGTACAATGAGCAGTTCTTC. This codes for CASSLVGTGGYNEQFF. The V and J genes are TRBV5-5 and TRBJ2-1; 11 bases match TRBD1. J was trimmed by 4 bases and V by 0 bases; bases with no gene match: 3. CDR1 is SGHKS and CDR2 is YYEKEE in the germline V gene (reference sequence). CDR3 length: 16 amino acids.

The chain joins TRBV5-1 to TRBJ2-7; perhaps TRBD1 as D (5 bases). This CDR3 is built from 16 residues. CDR1 is SGHRS, CDR2 YFSETQ, per germline. The ends were cut back, 0 bases at V and 2 bases at J, with 15 bases in the middle. The CDR3 here is CASSLAQAGYPYEQYF. CDR3 sequence (DNA): TGCGCCAGCAGCTTGGCCCAGGCAGGGTACCCCTACGAGCAGTACTTC.

The rearrangement joins TRBV6-5 to TRBJ2-3, with 11 positions matching TRBD2. Unmatched junction bases numbered 2, after V lost 6 bases and J lost 3 bases. Germline loops: CDR1 MNHEY, CDR2 SVGAGI. This CDR3 comprises 14 residues. CDR3 nucleotide sequence: TGTGCCAGCAGCCTAGCGGGGGGAACAGATACGCAGTATTTT. It is translated as CASSLAGGTDTQYF.

The V gene is TRBV28, the J gene TRBJ2-7; D is possibly TRBD2 (7 bases). The CDR3 runs to 14 residues. Trimming pared 3 bases from V and 2 bases from J, leaving 11 bases between. Germline V gene sequence: CDR1 MDHEN, CDR2 SYDVKM. The CDR3 DNA follows: TGTGCCAGCAGTTTGGGGGGGGCCACCTACGAGCAGTACTTC. Encoded protein: CASSLGGATYEQYF.

The V call is TRBV10-1, the J call TRBJ2-1; possibly TRBD2 for D (6 bases). Germline CDR1 is WNHNN and CDR2 is SYGVQD (reference sequence). The CDR3 length is 13 residues. V was trimmed by 10 bases and J by 12 bases, leaving 22 bases between them. This CDR3 is CANSTRRGLRQFF. The CDR3 bases are TGCGCCAACTCGACCCGGCGGGGACTGAGGCAGTTCTTC.

A single count supports this clone. The V call is TRBV5-3, the J call TRBJ2-7; D perhaps matches TRBD2 (6 bases). TRBV5-3 is an ORF, with its function uncertain. V shed 5 bases and J shed 2 bases, with 20 bases lying between them. CDR3 length: 16 residues. The CDR3 nucleotides read TGTGCCAGAAGGATGGATTGGGAGGCAGGGACCTACGAGCAGTACTTC. Translated: CARRMDWEAGTYEQYF.

This clone was detected only once. The chain combines TRBV27 with TRBJ1-3; TRBD1 agrees at 9 bases. The V segment lost 3 bases and the J segment 4 bases; nucleotides outside the gene matches: 4. The CDR3 covers 15 residues. Germline loops: CDR1 MNHEY, CDR2 SMNVEV (reference sequence). CDR3 protein: CASSFGTGPGNTIYF. The DNA for the CDR3 is TGTGCCAGCAGTTTCGGGACAGGGCCGGGAAACACCATATATTTT.

As DNA, the CDR3 is TGTGCCAGCTCACCACAGGGACAGGGCTTGCAGCCCCAGCATTTT. It codes for CASSPQGQGLQPQHF. This sequence joins TRBV18 and TRBJ1-5, with 9 bases fitting TRBD1. This CDR3 comprises 15 residues. With V trimmed by 1 base and J by 7 bases, 5 bases remained unmatched. The germline V gene has CDR1 KGHSH and CDR2 LQKENI. The full variable domain, with the rest looked up from reference TRBV18 and TRBJ1-5, is NAGVMQNPRHLVRRRGQEARLRCSPMKGHSHVYWYRQLPEEGLKFMVYLQKENIIDESGMPKERFSAEFPKEGPSILRIQQVVRGDSAAYFCASSPQGQGLQPQHFGDGTRLSIL.

The chain carries TRBV18 and TRBJ1-5; D unclear. V lost 2 bases, J lost 6 bases, and 5 bases lay in between. There are 12 residues in the CDR3. Looked up from germline, CDR1 is KGHSH and CDR2 is LQKENI. CDR3 DNA sequence: TGTGCCAGCTCACCAGCAAGTCAGCCCCAGCATTTT. This sequence encodes CASSPASQPQHF.

The rearrangement uses TRBV5-5 and TRBJ2-4, with TRBD1 identical over 8 bases. Per the germline V gene, CDR1 is SGHKS and CDR2 is YYEKEE (reference sequence). With 0 bases clipped from V and 9 bases from J, the junction kept 8 bases outside the gene matches. The CDR3 is made up of 15 amino acids. CDR3 in amino acids: CASSLEAQGAVIQYF. The CDR3 coding sequence is TGTGCCAGCAGCTTGGAAGCGCAGGGGGCCGTCATTCAGTACTTC.

This chain uses TRBV19 with TRBJ1-5, with a tentative D call TRBD1 (6 bases). Germline V gene lookup returns CDR1 LNHDA and CDR2 SQIVND (reference sequence). The V gene lost 3 bases and the J gene lost 8 bases, with 20 bases spanning the gap. This CDR3 region has 16 residues. CDR3 region: CASSMRGARISEPQHF. The CDR3, as DNA: TGTGCCAGTAGTATGAGGGGGGCGCGGATCTCGGAGCCCCAGCATTTT.